What follows are 8 T cell receptor beta chains derived from one specimen sequenced in a study of radiotherapy plus CTLA-4 blockade in lung cancer (dated by TCRdb to 2016 to 2019). Receptor libraries were prepared by the immunoSEQ multiplex PCR assay. This is the immuneACCESS table as TCRdb keeps it, with only in-frame sequences that have V and J called. A part of the clones is gone; compared with another copy, unresolved V genes explain less than half, and the rest is unexplained. The sample table contains tens of thousands of clones; only one count was recorded for around four fifths of them. The top ten constitute 4% of the sample. The sample in question was peripheral blood, obtained from a patient treated with radiotherapy plus ipilimumab. These receptors all come from a human donor with non-small cell lung cancer who had a partial response to radiotherapy plus ipilimumab.

V usage is TRBV10-1 and J usage is TRBJ2-7, with TRBD1 matching 10 bases. From germline, CDR1 is WNHNN and CDR2 SYGVQD (reference sequence). The junction had 6 bases not matched to a gene; V was cut back by 4 bases and J by 6 bases. The CDR3 is 14 amino acids. As DNA, the CDR3 is TGCGCCAGCAGTGTGGGGGACAGGGGTGCCGAGCAGTACTTC. It specifies CASSVGDRGAEQYF.

The V call is TRBV27, the J call TRBJ2-7; the D gene is possibly TRBD2 (7 bases). Germline lookup yields CDR1 MNHEY and CDR2 SMNVEV (reference sequence). V was clipped by 3 bases and J by 3 bases, with 15 bases between them. CDR3 length: 15 residues. CDR3 in DNA: TGTGCCAGCAGTTTGGCGGGGGCGTCGCACTACGAGCAGTACTTC. This codes for CASSLAGASHYEQYF.

The V and J genes are TRBV18 and TRBJ1-1; D is unclear. Trimming removed 2 bases from V and 2 bases from J, with 6 bases in between. Germline V gene lookup returns CDR1 KGHSH and CDR2 LQKENI. The CDR3 spans 13 residues. This CDR3 is CASSPGLNTEAFF. CDR3 sequence (DNA): TGTGCCAGCTCACCAGGACTAAACACTGAAGCTTTCTTT.

The chain recombines TRBV5-6 with TRBJ2-3; 14 nucleotides agree with TRBD2. CDR1 is SGHDT and CDR2 is YYEEEE in the germline V gene. The CDR3 runs 16 residues. With V trimmed by 4 bases and J by 9 bases, 10 bases remained unmatched. In DNA form, the CDR3 reads TGTGCCAGCAGCCCGATTAGGACTAGCGGGGGGTCCACGCAGTATTTT. Encoded protein: CASSPIRTSGGSTQYF.

The chain joins TRBV4-1 to TRBJ1-5, with TRBD1 as a possible D gene (6 bases). This CDR3 has 16 residues. The germline gives CDR1 MGHRA, CDR2 YSYEKL. Trimming removed 4 bases from V and 3 bases from J, with 16 bases in between. CDR3 residues: CASSPIRGAANQPQHF. In DNA form, the CDR3 reads TGCGCCAGCAGCCCTATTCGGGGGGCGGCCAATCAGCCCCAGCATTTT.

The V gene is TRBV15, the J gene TRBJ2-7, with D unresolved. V was trimmed by 0 bases and J by 3 bases, leaving 9 bases between them. In germline, CDR1 is LNHNV, CDR2 YYDKDF (reference sequence). The CDR3 runs 14 residues. CDR3 in amino acids: CATSRELPLYEQYF. The DNA of the CDR3 is TGTGCCACCAGCAGAGAGCTACCCCTCTACGAGCAGTACTTC.

The J gene is TRBJ2-1, the V gene TRBV5-4, with TRBD1 identical over 11 bases. With 4 bases clipped from V and 9 bases from J, the junction kept 6 bases outside the gene matches. The CDR3 extends over 14 amino acids. The germline V gene has CDR1 SGHNT and CDR2 YYREEE (reference sequence). The CDR3 DNA follows: TGTGCCAGCAGCCGGACAGGGGGCTGGGGTGAGCAGTTCTTC. This translates into CASSRTGGWGEQFF.

This clone was counted a single time. V gene TRBV6-6 combines with J gene TRBJ2-3, with D hard to call. CDR1 is MNHNY, CDR2 SVGAGI, per germline (reference sequence). CDR3 length: 12 amino acids. V was cut by 4 bases and J by 4 bases, with 6 bases left in between. CDR3 sequence (DNA): TGTGCCAGCAGTTCACTTTCAGATACGCAGTATTTT. It specifies CASSSLSDTQYF.